A single TCR beta chain is shown here with its context. Trimming removed 0 bases from V and 6 bases from J; junction bases left unmatched: 5. CDR3 length equals 17 residues. Looked up from germline, CDR1 is MGHRA and CDR2 is YSYEKL. Then a second PCR, running roughly 7 to 11 cycles, was carried out with a sample-barcoded 5' primer and a J-beta primer mix. Using its own MiXCR run on the 5' RACE reads, TCRdb lists one record per CDR3 protein. Of 850,000 or so distinct CDR3 sequences in the sample, less than 35% were seen once. The record originates from a study of blood T cells in healthy people across ages. Study background: About one barcoded beta molecule per two T cells came from capture by template switching.

Specimen: blood. This chain links TRBV4-1 with TRBJ2-2, with 12 bases aligning to TRBD2. The receptor's source is an elderly woman in good health. The CDR3 region has the DNA TGCGCCAGCAGCCAAGATCTAGCGGGGGGGCCGGCCGGGGAGCTGTTTTTT. Amino acids: CASSQDLAGGPAGELFF.